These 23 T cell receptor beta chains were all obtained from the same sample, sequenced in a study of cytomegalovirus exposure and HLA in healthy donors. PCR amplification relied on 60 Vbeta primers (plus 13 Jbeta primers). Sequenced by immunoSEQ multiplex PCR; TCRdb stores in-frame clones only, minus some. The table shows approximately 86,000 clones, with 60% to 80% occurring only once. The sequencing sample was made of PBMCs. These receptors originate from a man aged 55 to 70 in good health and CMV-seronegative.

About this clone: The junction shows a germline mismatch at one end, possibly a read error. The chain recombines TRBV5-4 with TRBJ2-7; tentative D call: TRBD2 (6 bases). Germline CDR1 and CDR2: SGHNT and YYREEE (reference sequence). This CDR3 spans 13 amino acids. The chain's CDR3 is CASSLDYSYEQYF. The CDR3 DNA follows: TGTGCCAGCAGTTTGGACTATTCCTACGAGCAGTACTTC.

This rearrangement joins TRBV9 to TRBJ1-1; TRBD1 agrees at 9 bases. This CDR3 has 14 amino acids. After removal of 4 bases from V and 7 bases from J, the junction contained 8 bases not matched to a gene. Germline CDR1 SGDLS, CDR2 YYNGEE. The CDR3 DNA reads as TGTGCCAGCAGCAGAGTACAGGGGGCTAGTGAAGCTTTCTTT. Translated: CASSRVQGASEAFF.

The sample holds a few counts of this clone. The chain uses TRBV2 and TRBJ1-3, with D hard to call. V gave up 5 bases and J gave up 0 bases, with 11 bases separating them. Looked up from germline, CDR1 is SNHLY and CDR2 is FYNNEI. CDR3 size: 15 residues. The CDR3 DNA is TGTGCCAGCAGTTCCCAGGCTATCTCTGGAAACACCATATATTTT. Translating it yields CASSSQAISGNTIYF.

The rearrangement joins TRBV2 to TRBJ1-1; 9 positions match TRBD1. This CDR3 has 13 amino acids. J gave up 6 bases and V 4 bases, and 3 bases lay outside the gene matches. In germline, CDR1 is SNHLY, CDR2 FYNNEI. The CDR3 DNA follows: TGTGCCAGCAGTGGGGACAGGGTCTCTGAAGCTTTCTTT. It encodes CASSGDRVSEAFF.

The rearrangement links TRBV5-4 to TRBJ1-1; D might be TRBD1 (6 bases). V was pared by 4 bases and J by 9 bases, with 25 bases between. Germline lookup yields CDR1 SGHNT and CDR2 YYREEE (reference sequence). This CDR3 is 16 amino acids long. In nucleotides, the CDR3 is TGTGCCAGCAGCCTAGGAAGTGGTTGGGACACAGCCAAAGCTTTCTTT. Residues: CASSLGSGWDTAKAFF.

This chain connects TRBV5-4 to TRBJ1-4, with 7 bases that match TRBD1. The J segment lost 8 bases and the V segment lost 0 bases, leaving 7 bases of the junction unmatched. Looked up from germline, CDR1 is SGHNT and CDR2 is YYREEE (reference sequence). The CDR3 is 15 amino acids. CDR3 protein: CASSLDTRQGEKLFF. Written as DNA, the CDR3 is TGTGCCAGCAGCTTGGATACTCGACAGGGAGAAAAACTGTTTTTT.

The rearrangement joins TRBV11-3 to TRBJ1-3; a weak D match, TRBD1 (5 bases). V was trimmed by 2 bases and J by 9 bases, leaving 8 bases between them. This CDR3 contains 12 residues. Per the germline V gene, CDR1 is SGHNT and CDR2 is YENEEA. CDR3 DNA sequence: TGTGCCAGCAGCTTAACCGGGGGCACCATATATTTT. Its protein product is CASSLTGGTIYF.

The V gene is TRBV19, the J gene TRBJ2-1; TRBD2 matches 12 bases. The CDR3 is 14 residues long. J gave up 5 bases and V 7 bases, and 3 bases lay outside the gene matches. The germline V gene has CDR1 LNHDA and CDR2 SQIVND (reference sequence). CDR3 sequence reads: CASKTSGSHNEQFF. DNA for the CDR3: TGTGCCAGTAAGACTAGCGGGAGCCACAATGAGCAGTTCTTC.

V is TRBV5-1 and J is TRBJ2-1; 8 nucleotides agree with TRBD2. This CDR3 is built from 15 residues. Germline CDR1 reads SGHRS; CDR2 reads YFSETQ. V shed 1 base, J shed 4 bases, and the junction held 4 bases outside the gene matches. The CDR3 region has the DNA TGCGCCAGCAGCTTGAAAGCGGGGGTTTACAATGAGCAGTTCTTC. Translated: CASSLKAGVYNEQFF.

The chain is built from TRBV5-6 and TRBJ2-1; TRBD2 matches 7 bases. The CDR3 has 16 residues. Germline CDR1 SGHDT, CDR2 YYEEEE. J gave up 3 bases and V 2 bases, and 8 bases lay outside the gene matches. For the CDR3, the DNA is TGTGCCAGCAGCTTTGTGGCGGGAGAGGACTACAATGAGCAGTTCTTC. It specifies CASSFVAGEDYNEQFF.

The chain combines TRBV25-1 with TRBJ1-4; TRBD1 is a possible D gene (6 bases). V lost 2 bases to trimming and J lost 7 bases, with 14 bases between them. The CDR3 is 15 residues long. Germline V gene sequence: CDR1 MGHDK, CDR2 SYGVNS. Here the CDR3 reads CASSEVTGRSEKLFF. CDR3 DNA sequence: TGTGCCAGCAGTGAAGTCACAGGGCGTAGTGAAAAACTGTTTTTT.

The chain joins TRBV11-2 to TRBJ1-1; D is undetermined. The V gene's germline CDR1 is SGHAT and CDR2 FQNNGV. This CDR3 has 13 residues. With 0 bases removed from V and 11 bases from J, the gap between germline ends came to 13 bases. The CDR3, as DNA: TGTGCCAGCAGCTTAGATCCCGGGGAAACGGCTTTCTTT. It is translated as CASSLDPGETAFF.

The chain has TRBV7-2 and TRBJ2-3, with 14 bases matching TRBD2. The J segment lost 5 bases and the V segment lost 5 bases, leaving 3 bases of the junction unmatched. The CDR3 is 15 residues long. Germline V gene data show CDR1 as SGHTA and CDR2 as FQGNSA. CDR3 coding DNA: TGTGCCAGCAGCATGACTAGCGGGGGGGGAGATACGCAGTATTTT. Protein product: CASSMTSGGGDTQYF.

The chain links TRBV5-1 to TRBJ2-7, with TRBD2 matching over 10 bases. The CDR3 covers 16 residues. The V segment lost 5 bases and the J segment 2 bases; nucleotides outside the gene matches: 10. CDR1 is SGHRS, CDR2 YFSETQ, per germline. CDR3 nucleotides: TGCGCCAGCAGAGAGGATAGCGGGAGGAGAGCCTACGAGCAGTACTTC. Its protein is CASREDSGRRAYEQYF.

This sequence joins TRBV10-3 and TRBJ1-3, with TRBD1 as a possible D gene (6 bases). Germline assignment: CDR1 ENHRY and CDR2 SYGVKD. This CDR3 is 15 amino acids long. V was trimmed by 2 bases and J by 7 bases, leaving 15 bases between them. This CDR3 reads CAISEIEGGKNTIYF. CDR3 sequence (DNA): TGTGCCATCAGTGAGATTGAGGGGGGGAAGAACACCATATATTTT.

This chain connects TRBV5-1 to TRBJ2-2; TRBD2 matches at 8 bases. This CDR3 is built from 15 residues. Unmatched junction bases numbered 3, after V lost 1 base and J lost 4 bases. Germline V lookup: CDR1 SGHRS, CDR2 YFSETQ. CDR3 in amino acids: CASSLMREVTGELFF. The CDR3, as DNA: TGCGCCAGCAGCTTGATGCGGGAGGTCACCGGGGAGCTGTTTTTT.

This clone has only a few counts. In nucleotides, the CDR3 is TGTGCCAGCGGGGACAGCCTCTCCTACAATGAGCAGTTCTTC. As protein: CASGDSLSYNEQFF. The chain employs TRBV2 and TRBJ2-1; the match to TRBD1 covers 7 bases. With 8 bases clipped from V and 0 bases from J, the junction kept 4 bases outside the gene matches. Per germline, CDR1 SNHLY and CDR2 FYNNEI. The CDR3 consists of 14 residues.

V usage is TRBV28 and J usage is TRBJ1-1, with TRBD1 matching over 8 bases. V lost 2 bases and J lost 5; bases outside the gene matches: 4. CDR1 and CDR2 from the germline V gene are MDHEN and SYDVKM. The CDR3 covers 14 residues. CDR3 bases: TGTGCCAGCAGTTTACAGGGGGCAGTAACTGAAGCTTTCTTT. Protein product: CASSLQGAVTEAFF.

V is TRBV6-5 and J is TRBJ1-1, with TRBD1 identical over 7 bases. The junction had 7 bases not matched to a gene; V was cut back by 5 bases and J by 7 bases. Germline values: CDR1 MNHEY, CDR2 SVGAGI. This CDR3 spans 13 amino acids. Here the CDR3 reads CASSQGGRSEAFF. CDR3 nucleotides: TGTGCCAGCAGTCAAGGGGGCCGGAGTGAAGCTTTCTTT.

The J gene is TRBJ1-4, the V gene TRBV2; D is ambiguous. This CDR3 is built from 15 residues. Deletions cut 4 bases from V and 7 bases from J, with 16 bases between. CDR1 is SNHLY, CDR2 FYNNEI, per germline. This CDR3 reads CASSVNPSRVEKLFF. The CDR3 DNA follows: TGTGCCAGCAGTGTAAACCCCTCGAGGGTTGAAAAACTGTTTTTT.

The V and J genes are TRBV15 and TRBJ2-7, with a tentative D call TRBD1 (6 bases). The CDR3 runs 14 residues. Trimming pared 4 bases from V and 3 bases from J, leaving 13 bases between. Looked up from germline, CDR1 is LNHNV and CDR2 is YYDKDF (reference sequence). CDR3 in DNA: TGTGCCACCAGCAAAGACAGGTCCAGCTACGAGCAGTACTTC. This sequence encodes CATSKDRSSYEQYF.

CDR3 coding DNA: TGTGCCAGCAGACCTTCTCTTAGCGAGACCCAGTACTTC. Its protein is CASRPSLSETQYF. This sequence joins TRBV6-5 and TRBJ2-5; D is undetermined. Germline loops: CDR1 MNHEY, CDR2 SVGAGI. Between the trimmed V and J ends, which lost 6 bases and 5 bases, there was a span of 13 bases. This CDR3 spans 13 amino acids.

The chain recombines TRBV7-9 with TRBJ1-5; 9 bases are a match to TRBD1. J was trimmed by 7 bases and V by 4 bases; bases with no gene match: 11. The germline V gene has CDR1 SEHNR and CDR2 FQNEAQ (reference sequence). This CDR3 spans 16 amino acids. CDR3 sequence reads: CASSSTTGGKIQPQHF. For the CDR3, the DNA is TGTGCCAGCAGCTCGACGACAGGGGGTAAAATACAGCCCCAGCATTTT.